The source of this TCR beta chain is a study of identical twins. V lost 0 bases, J lost 4 bases, and 9 bases lay in between. The CDR3 totals 14 residues. Germline V lookup: CDR1 WSHSY, CDR2 SAAADI. General study points: Shared out-of-frame alpha sequences (those common to twins) showed excess low generation probability. Twins' surplus sharing was weaker for beta out-of-frame sequences.

Template switching introduced a universal primer site, and the cDNA bore unique molecular identifiers. TCRdb re-called the 5' RACE reads through MiXCR, storing one row per CDR3 protein. The repertoire holds approximately 600,000 distinct CDR3 sequences, roughly 7.1% seen once, with 1.6% in the top ten. A remark on this clonotype: The antigen is unknown.

There were only healthy Caucasians among the donors. The same sample was also used in a study of yellow fever vaccine responses in identical twins.

The source is a woman under 30 in good health. The genes are TRBV10-2 and TRBJ1-1, with a weak D call TRBD1 (5 bases). Sequencing input: PBMCs. Here the CDR3 reads CASSESQGVTEAFF. CDR3 DNA sequence: TGCGCCAGCAGTGAGTCGCAGGGAGTCACTGAAGCTTTCTTT.